The next 24 T cell receptor beta chains were all read from a single sample in a study of T cells in women clearing cervical HPV infection. The method was immunoSEQ multiplex PCR; TCRdb's version includes in-frame clones alone and lacks a portion of them. The table lists 20,000 or so clones. Source material: blood buffy coat. These receptors were collected from a woman aged 18 to 75 with a cervical HPV16 infection that either progressed to CIN3+ or cleared (not recorded which).

Regarding this clone: From the germline J gene comes the end of the CDR3, since the read stops 3 residues before it. The genes are TRBV7-9 and TRBJ1-2, with D possibly matching TRBD1 (5 bases). Germline CDR1 is SEHNR and CDR2 is FQNEAQ (reference sequence). The CDR3 spans 14 residues. CDR3 region: CASSPGVVGETYTF. The sequenced CDR3 bases are TGTGCCAGCAGCCCGGGGGTGGTCGGAGAGACC.

A note on this clone: The DNA ends 3 residues before the CDR3 does, and the rest of the CDR3 is filled in from the germline J gene. V is TRBV19 and J is TRBJ2-7; TRBD2 agrees at 8 bases. After removal of 7 bases from V and 3 bases from J, the junction contained 8 bases not matched to a gene. The CDR3 has 14 residues. Germline V lookup: CDR1 LNHDA, CDR2 SQIVND (reference sequence). The part of the CDR3 DNA that was read is TGTGCCAGTAAGCGAAGCGGGGGACACTACGAG. As protein: CASKRSGGHYE. The CDR3, in full, reads CASKRSGGHYEQYF.

Incomplete CDR3 DNA: TGTGCCAGTAGTTTCTTTGAGACC. Protein: CASSFFET. The whole CDR3 is CASSFFETQYF. The chain combines TRBV19 with TRBJ2-5; D gene uncertain. The CDR3 end is not reached by the read, which stops 3 residues before it; the germline J gene fills it in. Per germline, CDR1 LNHDA and CDR2 SQIVND (reference sequence). The CDR3 has 11 residues. The V and J ends lost 5 bases and 5 bases respectively, with 6 bases between them.

Note on this clone: Read sequence stops 3 residues before the CDR3 end, and the germline J gene provides the missing end. The chain recombines TRBV19 with TRBJ1-2, with a possible D match to TRBD1 (5 bases). The CDR3 is made up of 12 amino acids. In germline, CDR1 is LNHDA, CDR2 SQIVND (reference sequence). CDR3 region: CASSGGDGGYTF. The CDR3 bases that were read are TGTGCCAGTAGTGGAGGGGATGGAGGC.

Regarding this clone: The read finishes 3 residues shy of the CDR3 end, and the germline J gene is used to complete it. The chain has TRBV7-9 and TRBJ1-2; D is undetermined. This CDR3 is 15 amino acids long. Germline CDR1 and CDR2: SEHNR and FQNEAQ (reference sequence). The DNA read from the CDR3 is TGTGCCAGCAGCTTAGTACTAGCGGGAGGTTCTGAC. It yields the protein CASSLVLAGGSD. The CDR3 as a whole reads CASSLVLAGGSDYTF.

Worth noting for this clone: The CDR3 extends 3 residues past the end of the read, so its final part is completed from the germline J gene. The chain is built from TRBV18 and TRBJ1-1, with TRBD1 matching 9 bases. The CDR3 spans 14 residues. Germline assignment: CDR1 KGHSH and CDR2 LQKENI. The trim removed 3 bases at V and 5 bases at J, leaving 4 bases unmatched. The CDR3 is CASSPDRGGTEAFF. The part of the CDR3 DNA that was read is TGTGCCAGCTCACCGGACAGGGGAGGGACTGAA.

About this clone: The read halts 3 residues ahead of the CDR3 end, with the missing end drawn from the germline J gene. The rearrangement joins TRBV7-7 to TRBJ2-5; D possibly corresponds to TRBD1 (7 bases). The CDR3 totals 13 residues. The V and J ends lost 1 base and 7 bases respectively, with 10 bases between them. Germline V lookup: CDR1 SSHAT, CDR2 FNYEAQ (reference sequence). The CDR3 protein is CASSLDRGGTQYF. The CDR3 DNA, read in part, is TGTGCCAGCAGCTTAGACAGGGGAGGGACC.

A remark on this clone: The read comes to an end 3 residues before the CDR3 does, leaving the germline J gene to fill in the end. V is TRBV7-2 and J is TRBJ2-2; the D gene is possibly TRBD2 (6 bases). The germline V and J ends were trimmed by 5 bases and 4 bases, with 11 bases remaining between them. The CDR3 totals 14 residues. CDR1 and CDR2 from the germline V gene are SGHTA and FQGNSA. The DNA read from the CDR3 is TGTGCCAGCAGCCCGGGACTTCGCACCGGGGAG. Protein sequence: CASSPGLRTGE. The full CDR3 reads CASSPGLRTGELFF.

As concerns this clone: The sequenced fragment ends 3 residues before the CDR3 boundary, so the rest is inferred from the germline J gene. This chain joins TRBV4-2 and TRBJ2-7, with D tentatively TRBD1 (5 bases). The length of the CDR3 is 14 residues. From germline, CDR1 is LGHNA and CDR2 YNFKEQ. The V gene lost 1 base and the J gene lost 4 bases, with 11 bases spanning the gap. CDR3 sequence: CASSQGRQLYEQYF. The DNA read from the CDR3 is TGTGCCAGCAGCCAAGGACGACAGTTATACGAG.

As to this clone: Read data end 3 residues before the CDR3 end; the end is taken from the germline J gene. The chain carries TRBV2 and TRBJ2-3; 8 bases agree with TRBD1. The length of the CDR3 is 16 residues. Germline V CDR1 and CDR2: SNHLY, FYNNEI. The part of the CDR3 DNA that was read is TGTGCCAGCAGTGACTATGGACAGGGTGGGAAAGAGACG. It specifies CASSDYGQGGKET. The complete CDR3 protein is CASSDYGQGGKETQYF.

A note on this clone: Read data end 3 residues before the CDR3 end; the end is taken from the germline J gene. The chain has TRBV20-1 and TRBJ2-1; TRBD2 aligns across 9 bases. The ends lost 4 bases at V and 7 bases at J; junction bases unmatched: 11. The CDR3 is 15 amino acids. Germline-derived CDR1 and CDR2 are DFQATT and SNEGSKA (reference sequence). The covered CDR3 bases are TGCAGTGCTAATATCTTGCGGGAGGGCGGTAATGAG. Amino acid sequence: CSANILREGGNE. In full, the CDR3 reads CSANILREGGNEQFF.

CDR3 sequence: CASNPGLHTDTQYF. The part of the CDR3 DNA that was read is TGTGCCAGCAACCCGGGACTCCACACAGATACG. The rearrangement uses TRBV5-4 and TRBJ2-3; a possible D gene is TRBD2 (6 bases). The read falls 3 residues short of the CDR3 end, and the missing part is taken from the germline J gene. The CDR3 is 14 amino acids. Germline CDR1 SGHNT, CDR2 YYREEE (reference sequence). Between the trimmed V and J ends, which lost 6 bases and 2 bases, there was a span of 13 bases.

In regard to this clone: Read sequence stops 3 residues before the CDR3 end, and the germline J gene provides the missing end. This chain connects TRBV19 to TRBJ1-2, with a tentative D call TRBD1 (5 bases). Germline CDR1 reads LNHDA; CDR2 reads SQIVND (reference sequence). This CDR3 is built from 17 residues. The CDR3 here is CASSALLPTGGSYDYTF. The sequenced CDR3 bases are TGTGCCAGTAGCGCGTTACTTCCTACAGGTGGCTCCTACGAC.

As to this clone: The read comes to an end 3 residues before the CDR3 does, leaving the germline J gene to fill in the end. The chain is built from TRBV7-9 and TRBJ2-2; D is perhaps TRBD1 (6 bases). V was trimmed by 8 bases and J by 7 bases, leaving 14 bases between them. CDR3 length equals 13 residues. Germline values: CDR1 SEHNR, CDR2 FQNEAQ (reference sequence). CDR3: CASGQQTGGELFF. The part of the CDR3 DNA that was read is TGTGCCAGCGGACAGCAGACAGGCGGGGAG.

On this clone: The read falls 3 residues short of the CDR3 end, and the missing part is taken from the germline J gene. The V and J genes are TRBV19 and TRBJ1-1; D may be TRBD1 (5 bases). The CDR3 spans 15 residues. From germline, CDR1 is LNHDA and CDR2 SQIVND (reference sequence). V was cut by 2 bases and J by 1 base, with 11 bases left in between. The CDR3: CASSIITGSNTEAFF. Partial CDR3 DNA: TGTGCCAGTAGTATAATAACAGGTTCGAACACTGAA.

Note on this clone: The read ends 3 residues shy of where the CDR3 ends; the end is completed using the germline J gene. The J gene is TRBJ2-7, the V gene TRBV6-1; D call uncertain. This CDR3 contains 15 residues. Germline V gives CDR1 MNHNS, CDR2 SASEGT. The V and J ends lost 0 bases and 2 bases respectively, with 11 bases between them. The CDR3 sequence: CASSEAPVTPYEQYF. Partial CDR3 DNA: TGTGCCAGCAGTGAAGCGCCAGTTACCCCCTACGAG.

The sequenced part of the CDR3 DNA is TGCAGTCTACTAGCGGGGGGCCGAGAGACC. Translated, it gives CSLLAGGRET. The full-length CDR3 reads as CSLLAGGRETQYF. The rearrangement uses TRBV20-1 and TRBJ2-5; 12 nucleotides agree with TRBD2. The read falls 3 residues short of the CDR3 end, and the missing part is taken from the germline J gene. V was pared by 8 bases and J by 4 bases, with 5 bases of the junction left unmatched. Looked up from germline, CDR1 is DFQATT and CDR2 is SNEGSKA (reference sequence). This CDR3 region has 13 residues.

On this clone: The read finishes 3 residues shy of the CDR3 end, and the germline J gene is used to complete it. The V and J genes are TRBV29-1 and TRBJ2-3; tentative D call: TRBD1 (6 bases). The CDR3 is 15 residues long. The germline CDR1 and CDR2 sequences are SQVTM and ANQGSEA. The CDR3 DNA, read in part, is TGCAGCGTTGAATATGAACAGGGATACCAAGAGACG. Protein product: CSVEYEQGYQET. The CDR3 in its entirety is CSVEYEQGYQETQYF.

As to this clone: The CDR3 end falls 3 residues outside the read, so it is completed with the germline J gene. The chain is built from TRBV7-6 and TRBJ2-7; the D is unclear. The length of the CDR3 is 13 residues. The V end lost 5 bases, the J end lost 0 bases, and 8 bases lay between the germline ends. From germline, CDR1 is SGHVS and CDR2 FNYEAQ. CDR3 protein: CASSPTGSYEQYF. The covered CDR3 bases are TGTGCCAGCAGCCCGACTGGCTCCTACGAG.

On this clone: The read falls 3 residues short of the CDR3 end, and the missing part is taken from the germline J gene. The chain recombines TRBV11-2 with TRBJ2-5, with D perhaps matching TRBD1 (6 bases). The length of the CDR3 is 13 residues. Trimming took 3 bases from V and 3 from J, leaving 8 bases between them. Germline V gene sequence: CDR1 SGHAT, CDR2 FQNNGV. CDR3: CASSLDSEETQYF. The covered CDR3 bases are TGTGCCAGCAGCTTGGACAGCGAAGAGACC.

CDR3 sequence reads: CASRRTGEETQYF. The DNA read from the CDR3 is TGTGCCAGCAGACGGACAGGGGAAGAGACC. The chain couples TRBV11-3 to TRBJ2-5; TRBD1 matches 9 bases. Read data end 3 residues before the CDR3 end; the end is taken from the germline J gene. The CDR3 loop spans 13 amino acids. CDR1 SGHNT and CDR2 YENEEA come from the germline V gene. Trimming at V came to 6 bases and at J to 3 bases, leaving 2 bases not matched to a gene.

The covered CDR3 bases are TGCGCCAGCAGAGAAAGTATTTCAACTAATGAAAAG. Its protein product is CASRESISTNEK. From start to end, the CDR3 is CASRESISTNEKLFF. V is TRBV5-1 and J is TRBJ2-2, with D hard to call. The CDR3 is cut off 3 residues early in the read; its end comes from the germline J gene. Looked up from germline, CDR1 is SGHRS and CDR2 is YFSETQ. This CDR3 is 15 amino acids long.

A remark on this clone: The read falls 3 residues short of the CDR3 end, and the missing part is taken from the germline J gene. The J gene is TRBJ1-5, the V gene TRBV2, with 9 bases matching TRBD1. This CDR3 is 15 amino acids long. Germline V gives CDR1 SNHLY, CDR2 FYNNEI. Trimming cost V 6 bases and J 7 bases; bases outside gene matches: 10. The CDR3 region is CASRMGQGSEQPQHF. Incomplete CDR3 DNA: TGTGCCAGCAGGATGGGACAGGGCTCGGAACAGCCC.

About this clone: The read stops 3 residues short of the end of the CDR3; the missing end is completed from the germline J gene. The rearrangement joins TRBV19 to TRBJ2-2; D ambiguous. The CDR3 length is 13 residues. Germline V CDR1 and CDR2: LNHDA, SQIVND (reference sequence). CDR3 in amino acids: CATNRRVNEKLFF. Incomplete CDR3 DNA: TGTGCCACTAACAGAAGAGTAAATGAAAAG.